This record covers a single T cell receptor (beta chain). CDR3 length equals 13 residues. Germline V gene sequence: CDR1 MNHEY, CDR2 SVGAGI. Trimming removed 2 bases at V and 3 bases at J, with 5 bases between. The data stem from a study of technical replicates of blood from several donors. TCRdb's table, derived via immunoSEQ multiplex PCR, lists solely in-frame clones and lacks some. Of roughly 79,000 clones listed, roughly 77% are singletons. This sequence originates from a human donor in good health. Some clones in this sample may be carry-over from other donors' samples. The J gene is TRBJ1-5, the V gene TRBV6-5; the D is unclear. The specimen sequenced was PBMCs. Here the CDR3 DNA reads TGTGCCAGCAGTTACATCGTCAATCAGCCCCAGCATTTT. It is translated as CASSYIVNQPQHF.